The 31 T cell receptor beta chains given below trace back to one sample, sequenced in a study of graft-versus-host responses after intestinal transplantation (dated by TCRdb to about 2021). Which antigens these TCRs recognize remains unknown. The receptor library was made with the immunoSEQ multiplex PCR assay. TCRdb obtained this table from immuneACCESS and retained in-frame rearrangements with V and J assigned. These tables miss some clones; where compared with another copy, unresolved V genes account for less than half of the shortfall, and the remainder is unexplained. The sample yields 90,000 to 130,000 clones; 90% to 95% were counted once. The ten most abundant clones make up more than 0.95% of the sample. The time point label for this specimen denotes: cells obtained before transplantation from donor or recipient. Specimen: unstimulated CD8+ T cells sorted from spleen or lymph node cells, collected before transplant. The source is a human donor who was the organ donor for an intestinal transplant.

The rearrangement joins TRBV7-9 to TRBJ1-5; tentatively, D is TRBD1 (5 bases). CDR3 length: 15 amino acids. V was trimmed by 5 bases and J by 0 bases, leaving 11 bases between them. From germline, CDR1 is SEHNR and CDR2 FQNEAQ (reference sequence). The CDR3 nucleotides read TGTGCCAGCAGCGACGACAGCACTAGCAATCAGCCCCAGCATTTT. It is translated as CASSDDSTSNQPQHF.

The chain combines TRBV29-1 with TRBJ2-1; the match to TRBD1 covers 9 bases. Germline V gene data show CDR1 as SQVTM and CDR2 as ANQGSEA. This CDR3 comprises 12 residues. With V trimmed by 6 bases and J by 7 bases, 4 bases remained unmatched. CDR3 region: CSVWTGANEQFF. For the CDR3, the DNA is TGCAGCGTCTGGACAGGGGCGAATGAGCAGTTCTTC.

The J gene is TRBJ2-2, the V gene TRBV6-4; the D gene is possibly TRBD2 (6 bases). The CDR3 is 14 residues long. The V and J ends lost 3 bases and 4 bases respectively, with 9 bases between them. CDR1 and CDR2 (germline): MRHNA, SNTAGT. CDR3 residues: CASSEQGGTGELFF. The CDR3 DNA sequence: TGTGCCAGCAGTGAGCAGGGAGGCACCGGGGAGCTGTTTTTT.

The genes are TRBV7-9 and TRBJ2-7; D remains unclear. The CDR3 is 13 residues long. Trimming cost V 5 bases and J 2 bases, with 10 bases left between them. CDR1 and CDR2 (germline): SEHNR, FQNEAQ (reference sequence). As DNA, the CDR3 is TGTGCCAGCAGCACCGACAAGACCTACGAGCAGTACTTC. Translation: CASSTDKTYEQYF.

The chain carries TRBV4-1 and TRBJ2-5, with D uncertain. Germline V gene sequence: CDR1 MGHRA, CDR2 YSYEKL. Trimming removed 4 bases at V and 4 bases at J, with 22 bases between. This CDR3 region has 17 residues. CDR3 nucleotide sequence: TGCGCCAGCAGCCTAATACCGGGCCTCGAATTCTCAGAGACCCAGTACTTC. Its translation is CASSLIPGLEFSETQYF.

J is TRBJ1-5 and V is TRBV6-1, with D perhaps TRBD1 (6 bases). V was clipped by 7 bases and J by 3 bases, with 16 bases between them. From germline, CDR1 is MNHNS and CDR2 SASEGT. CDR3 length: 15 amino acids. CDR3 nucleotide sequence: TGTGCCAGCATCTCTCGGACAGCAGTCAATCAGCCCCAGCATTTT. It is translated as CASISRTAVNQPQHF.

The chain carries TRBV4-3 and TRBJ2-7; D remains unclear. Germline V gives CDR1 LGHNA, CDR2 YSLEER. The CDR3 contains 15 residues. The V and J ends lost 1 base and 5 bases respectively, with 15 bases between them. Here the CDR3 reads CASSQVASERDEQYF. The CDR3 region has the DNA TGCGCCAGCAGCCAAGTCGCGTCGGAACGGGACGAGCAGTACTTC.

The table lists this clone with a count of one. V is TRBV19 and J is TRBJ1-1; TRBD1 aligns across 7 bases. This CDR3 has 13 residues. The germline CDR1 and CDR2 sequences are LNHDA and SQIVND (reference sequence). V lost 1 base and J lost 5; bases outside the gene matches: 1. The CDR3 DNA sequence: TGTGCCAGTAGTATAGGACAGGGAACTGAAGCTTTCTTT. Its translation is CASSIGQGTEAFF.

The chain is built from TRBV15 and TRBJ1-3, with 9 bases lining up with TRBD1. Trimming removed 1 base from V and 10 bases from J; junction bases left unmatched: 5. Germline CDR1 reads LNHNV; CDR2 reads YYDKDF (reference sequence). This CDR3 has 14 amino acids. The CDR3 DNA follows: TGTGCCACCAGCAGAGGGGACAGGGAAGGGACCATATATTTT. This codes for CATSRGDREGTIYF.

CDR3 nucleotide sequence: TGTGCCAGCAGTTTAGGAATCTCTGGGGGAGATACGCAGTATTTT. Translated, it gives CASSLGISGGDTQYF. The V gene is TRBV27, the J gene TRBJ2-3; either TRBD1 or TRBD2 may fit D (5 bases each). Germline V gene data show CDR1 as MNHEY and CDR2 as SMNVEV (reference sequence). The CDR3 spans 15 residues. Trimming removed 2 bases at V and 5 bases at J, with 14 bases between.

The chain employs TRBV27 and TRBJ2-4; 7 bases agree with TRBD1. J lost 1 base, V lost 7 bases, and 4 bases had no gene match. The CDR3 is 14 residues long. The germline CDR1 and CDR2 sequences are MNHEY and SMNVEV (reference sequence). The CDR3: CASKKQGAKNIQYF. CDR3 coding DNA: TGTGCCAGCAAAAAACAGGGGGCCAAAAACATTCAGTACTTC.

V is TRBV29-1 and J is TRBJ2-3; TRBD2 agrees at 7 bases. Per the germline V gene, CDR1 is SQVTM and CDR2 is ANQGSEA. Trimming at V came to 5 bases and at J to 2 bases, leaving 13 bases not matched to a gene. The CDR3 consists of 16 residues. This CDR3 is CSVPPSGDYDTDTQYF. The DNA of the CDR3 is TGCAGCGTTCCCCCCTCGGGGGACTATGACACAGATACGCAGTATTTT.

V usage is TRBV27 and J usage is TRBJ2-2, with D perhaps TRBD1 (6 bases). CDR1 and CDR2 (germline): MNHEY, SMNVEV (reference sequence). The CDR3 contains 16 residues. V was pared by 5 bases and J by 3 bases, with 16 bases between. The DNA for the CDR3 is TGTGCCAGCAGTCCGTTAGATGGGGGCGACACCGGGGAGCTGTTTTTT. This gives the protein CASSPLDGGDTGELFF.

The chain combines TRBV9 with TRBJ2-2, with D possibly being TRBD2 (5 bases). Germline V gene lookup returns CDR1 SGDLS and CDR2 YYNGEE. The CDR3 has 14 amino acids. V was shortened by 2 bases and J by 4 bases, with 9 bases between the two germline ends. The CDR3 DNA reads as TGTGCCAGCAGCGTTCCTAGCAGCACCGGGGAGCTGTTTTTT. Encoded protein: CASSVPSSTGELFF.

This chain connects TRBV5-1 to TRBJ2-7; 7 positions agree with TRBD2. The CDR3 has 15 amino acids. The J segment lost 0 bases and the V segment lost 0 bases, leaving 3 bases of the junction unmatched. Germline lookup yields CDR1 SGHRS and CDR2 YFSETQ. Written as DNA, the CDR3 is TGCGCCAGCAGCTTGGCTGGGGGGGGCTCCTACGAGCAGTACTTC. This encodes CASSLAGGGSYEQYF.

V usage is TRBV25-1 and J usage is TRBJ1-4; unclear D gene. Per the germline V gene, CDR1 is MGHDK and CDR2 is SYGVNS. The V end lost 6 bases, the J end lost 8 bases, and 19 bases lay between the germline ends. CDR3 length: 15 amino acids. The CDR3 bases are TGTGCCAGCAGCTCCCGCGCACGGCTTGGGGAAAAACTGTTTTTT. It is translated as CASSSRARLGEKLFF.

V gene TRBV5-4 combines with J gene TRBJ2-7; 13 bases match TRBD2. From germline, CDR1 is SGHNT and CDR2 YYREEE (reference sequence). With V trimmed by 4 bases and J by 3 bases, 4 bases remained unmatched. CDR3 length equals 15 residues. In nucleotides, the CDR3 is TGTGCCAGCAGCCCCGGACTAGCGGGAGACTACGAGCAGTACTTC. This gives the protein CASSPGLAGDYEQYF.

V is TRBV29-1 and J is TRBJ2-7, with 8 positions matching TRBD2. This CDR3 is 13 amino acids long. Germline loops: CDR1 SQVTM, CDR2 ANQGSEA. V trimming: 2 bases; J trimming: 6 bases; junction bases outside the gene matches: 6. The CDR3 sequence is CSVEIAGGLEQYF. CDR3 bases: TGCAGCGTTGAAATCGCGGGAGGCCTCGAGCAGTACTTC.

With respect to this clone: Other nucleotide sequences in the sample specify the same CDR3. The V and J genes are TRBV30 and TRBJ1-1; tentative D call: TRBD1 (5 bases). Germline CDR1 is GTSNPN and CDR2 is SVGIG (reference sequence). Trimming took 4 bases from V and 0 from J, leaving 6 bases between them. The CDR3 sequence is 12 residues long. CDR3 nucleotide sequence: TGTGCCTGGATGGGACTGAACACTGAAGCTTTCTTT. Translated, it gives CAWMGLNTEAFF.

The count of this clone is one. The rearrangement links TRBV9 to TRBJ1-4; 8 bases align to TRBD1. This CDR3 contains 15 residues. Trimming took 3 bases from V and 4 from J; bases not matched to a gene: 5. Germline CDR1 reads SGDLS; CDR2 reads YYNGEE. The CDR3 DNA sequence: TGTGCCAGCAGCGCAGGGACAGGTAGTAATGAAAAACTGTTTTTT. Protein: CASSAGTGSNEKLFF. Drawing the rest from reference TRBV9 and TRBJ1-4, the complete variable domain is DSGVTQTPKHLITATGQRVTLRCSPRSGDLSVYWYQQSLDQGLQFLIQYYNGEERAKGNILERFSAQQFPDLHSELNLSSLELGDSALYFCASSAGTGSNEKLFFGSGTQLSVL.

This chain joins TRBV30 and TRBJ2-5, with D tentatively TRBD1 or TRBD2 (5 bases each). Germline assignment: CDR1 GTSNPN and CDR2 SVGIG (reference sequence). This CDR3 spans 12 amino acids. The germline V and J ends were trimmed by 3 bases and 2 bases, with 7 bases remaining between them. The CDR3 loop reads CAWSGAQETQYF. CDR3 in DNA: TGTGCCTGGAGCGGGGCTCAAGAGACCCAGTACTTC.

The chain is built from TRBV2 and TRBJ1-5; tentatively, D is TRBD1 (6 bases). CDR1 is SNHLY, CDR2 FYNNEI, per germline. Trimming removed 2 bases at V and 0 bases at J, with 11 bases between. The CDR3 length is 16 residues. The DNA for the CDR3 is TGTGCCAGCAGTGAACCGGACAGACATAGCAATCAGCCCCAGCATTTT. It encodes CASSEPDRHSNQPQHF. Supplemented by reference TRBV2 and TRBJ1-5, the full variable domain reads EPEVTQTPSHQVTQMGQEVILRCVPISNHLYFYWYRQILGQKVEFLVSFYNNEISEKSEIFDDQFSVERPDGSNFTLKIRSTKLEDSAMYFCASSEPDRHSNQPQHFGDGTRLSIL.

V and J are TRBV7-3 and TRBJ2-3, with no clear D. Trimming removed 1 base at V and 5 bases at J, with 16 bases between. Per the germline V gene, CDR1 is SGHTA and CDR2 is FQGTGA. The CDR3 has 16 residues. The chain's CDR3 is CASSLKPYRSVDTQYF. The CDR3 nucleotides are TGTGCCAGCAGCTTAAAGCCTTACAGAAGCGTAGATACGCAGTATTTT.

The DNA for the CDR3 is TGTGCCAGCAGCTTAGCGAAATTGGGACAGGGTCTTCCCTACGAGCAGTACTTC. Protein sequence: CASSLAKLGQGLPYEQYF. The J gene is TRBJ2-7, the V gene TRBV7-8, with TRBD1 matching over 9 bases. V was clipped by 0 bases and J by 2 bases; unmatched bases: 11. Germline loops: CDR1 SGHVS, CDR2 FQNEAQ. This CDR3 has 18 residues.

The CDR3 nucleotides are TGCGCCAGCAGCTTACTAGCGGGAGGGCCGGTAGTCTACAATGAGCAGTTCTTC. It codes for CASSLLAGGPVVYNEQFF. The chain has TRBV5-1 and TRBJ2-1, with 13 bases matching TRBD2. Unmatched junction bases numbered 8, after V lost 2 bases and J lost 3 bases. CDR3 length: 18 amino acids. Germline V gene data show CDR1 as SGHRS and CDR2 as YFSETQ.

The chain carries TRBV10-3 and TRBJ2-3; the match to TRBD2 covers 9 bases. CDR1 is ENHRY and CDR2 is SYGVKD in the germline V gene. After removal of 2 bases from V and 5 bases from J, the junction contained 8 bases not matched to a gene. The CDR3 runs 16 residues. CDR3 amino acids: CAISEVGLASEDTQYF. CDR3 DNA sequence: TGTGCCATCAGTGAGGTGGGACTAGCTTCTGAAGATACGCAGTATTTT.

V usage is TRBV7-9 and J usage is TRBJ2-3; D gene uncertain. The CDR3 covers 12 residues. V was clipped by 2 bases and J by 5 bases, with 5 bases between them. Germline values: CDR1 SEHNR, CDR2 FQNEAQ (reference sequence). In DNA form, the CDR3 reads TGTGCCAGCAGCTTAATGGGAGATACGCAGTATTTT. Protein sequence: CASSLMGDTQYF.

V gene TRBV29-1 combines with J gene TRBJ2-1; no clear D gene. Between the trimmed V and J ends, which lost 4 bases and 4 bases, there was a span of 14 bases. The CDR3 is 14 amino acids. CDR1 is SQVTM and CDR2 is ANQGSEA in the germline V gene. The CDR3 nucleotides are TGCAGCGTTGGTGGGATCCTCATATACAATGAGCAGTTCTTC. It codes for CSVGGILIYNEQFF.

The gene calls are TRBV27 and TRBJ2-7; D is ambiguous. Germline-derived CDR1 and CDR2 are MNHEY and SMNVEV (reference sequence). The CDR3 consists of 13 residues. Trimming shortened V by 3 bases and J by 3 bases, and 9 bases separated the two germline ends. The CDR3 reads CASSFGSGYEQYF. Here the CDR3 DNA reads TGTGCCAGCAGTTTCGGGTCGGGCTACGAGCAGTACTTC.

The V and J genes are TRBV19 and TRBJ1-5, with D uncertain. This CDR3 has 15 amino acids. Germline-derived CDR1 and CDR2 are LNHDA and SQIVND (reference sequence). Trimming removed 5 bases from V and 0 bases from J, with 11 bases in between. The CDR3 sequence is CASSLHRASNQPQHF. For the CDR3, the DNA is TGTGCCAGTAGTTTGCACCGCGCTAGCAATCAGCCCCAGCATTTT. Together with reference TRBV19 and TRBJ1-5, the CDR3 gives the full variable domain: DGGITQSPKYLFRKEGQNVTLSCEQNLNHDAMYWYRQDPGQGLRLIYYSQIVNDFQKGDIAEGYSVSREKKESFPLTVTSAQKNPTAFYLCASSLHRASNQPQHFGDGTRLSIL.

V and J are TRBV30 and TRBJ2-7; 8 bases map to TRBD2. This CDR3 spans 12 amino acids. CDR1 and CDR2 (germline): GTSNPN, SVGIG (reference sequence). V was pared by 3 bases and J by 5 bases, with 3 bases of the junction left unmatched. CDR3 coding DNA: TGTGCCTGGAGAGGCGGGGGGCACGAGCAGTACTTC. Translation gives CAWRGGGHEQYF. The variable domain in full, with the rest retrieved from reference TRBV30 and TRBJ2-7, is SQTIHQWPATLVQPVGSPLSLECTVEGTSNPNLYWYRQAAGRGLQLLFYSVGIGQISSEVPQNLSASRPQDRQFILSSKKLLLSDSGFYLCAWRGGGHEQYFGPGTRLTVT.